The sequence of this T cell receptor (beta chain) was determined in a study of blood T cell repertoires in COVID-19. The protocol was immunoSEQ multiplex PCR, while the TCRdb copy is restricted to in-frame clones and leaves out a portion. In the table there are 150,000 or so clones, less than 85% of which are singletons. CDR3 length: 18 residues. The TCR originated in a man aged 45-60 years who had recovered from COVID-19. The sample was PBMCs or T cells enriched from blood (not recorded which). V and J are TRBV21-1 and TRBJ2-7; the table's D call TRBD1 went unverified against the DNA. TRBV21-1 is a listed pseudogene. The CDR3 DNA follows: TGTGCCAGCAGTATTAGGAGTCCCGGGACAGGGGATCAGGACGAGCAGTACTTC. This translates into CASSIRSPGTGDQDEQYF.